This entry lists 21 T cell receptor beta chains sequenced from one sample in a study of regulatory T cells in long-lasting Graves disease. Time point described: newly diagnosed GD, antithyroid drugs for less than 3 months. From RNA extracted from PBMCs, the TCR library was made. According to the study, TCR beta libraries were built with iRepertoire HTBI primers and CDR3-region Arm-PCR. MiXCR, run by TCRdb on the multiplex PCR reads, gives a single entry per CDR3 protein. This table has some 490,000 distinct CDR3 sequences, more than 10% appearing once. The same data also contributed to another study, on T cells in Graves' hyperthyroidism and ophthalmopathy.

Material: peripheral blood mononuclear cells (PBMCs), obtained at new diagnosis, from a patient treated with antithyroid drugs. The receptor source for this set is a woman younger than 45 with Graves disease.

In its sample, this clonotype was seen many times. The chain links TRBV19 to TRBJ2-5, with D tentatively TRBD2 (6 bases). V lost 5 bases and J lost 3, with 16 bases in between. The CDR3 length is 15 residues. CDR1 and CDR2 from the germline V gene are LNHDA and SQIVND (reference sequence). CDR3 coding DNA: TGTGCCAGTAGTGAGCCCGGGAGAAATAAAGAGACCCAGTACTTC. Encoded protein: CASSEPGRNKETQYF.

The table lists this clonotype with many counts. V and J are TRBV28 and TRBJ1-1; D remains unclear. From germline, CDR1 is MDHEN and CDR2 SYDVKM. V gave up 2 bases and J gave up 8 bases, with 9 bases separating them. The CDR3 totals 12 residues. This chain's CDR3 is CASSLVEREAFF. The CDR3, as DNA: TGTGCCAGCAGTTTAGTCGAGAGGGAAGCTTTCTTT.

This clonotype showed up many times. CDR3 nucleotides: TGTGCCAGCGGGGTAGACAGGCCCTACAATGAGCAGTTCTTC. Translating gives CASGVDRPYNEQFF. This chain connects TRBV12-3 or TRBV12-4 to TRBJ2-1; perhaps TRBD1 as D (6 bases). The ends were cut back, 8 bases at V and 2 bases at J, with 13 bases in the middle. The CDR3 spans 14 residues.

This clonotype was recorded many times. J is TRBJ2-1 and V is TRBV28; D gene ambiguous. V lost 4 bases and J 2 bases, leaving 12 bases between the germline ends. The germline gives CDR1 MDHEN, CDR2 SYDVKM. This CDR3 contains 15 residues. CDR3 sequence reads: CASSWLSGTYNEQFF. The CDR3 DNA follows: TGTGCCAGCAGTTGGCTTAGTGGGACCTACAATGAGCAGTTCTTC. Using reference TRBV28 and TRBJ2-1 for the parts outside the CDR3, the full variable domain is DVKVTQSSRYLVKRTGEKVFLECVQDMDHENMFWYRQDPGLGLRLIYFSYDVKMKEKGDIPEGYSVSREKKERFSLILESASTNQTSMYLCASSWLSGTYNEQFFGPGTRLTVL.

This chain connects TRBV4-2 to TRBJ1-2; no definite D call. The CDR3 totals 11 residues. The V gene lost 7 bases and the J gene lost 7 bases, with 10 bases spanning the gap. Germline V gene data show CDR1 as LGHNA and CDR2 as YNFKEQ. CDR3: CASKSPGGYTF. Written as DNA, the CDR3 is TGTGCCAGCAAGTCCCCCGGTGGCTACACCTTC.

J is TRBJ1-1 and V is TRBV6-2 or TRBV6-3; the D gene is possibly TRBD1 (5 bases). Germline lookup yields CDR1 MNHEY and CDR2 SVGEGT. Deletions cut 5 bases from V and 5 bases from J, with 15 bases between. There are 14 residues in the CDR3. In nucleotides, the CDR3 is TGTGCCAGCAGTGAAGAGGCAGGGTGGACTGAAGCTTTCTTT. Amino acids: CASSEEAGWTEAFF.

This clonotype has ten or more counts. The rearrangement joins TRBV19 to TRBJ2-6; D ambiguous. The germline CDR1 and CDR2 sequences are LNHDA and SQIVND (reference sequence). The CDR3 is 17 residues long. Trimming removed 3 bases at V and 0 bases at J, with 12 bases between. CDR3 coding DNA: TGTGCCAGTAGTATCGGCTTCACCATCTCTGGGGCCAACGTCCTGACTTTC. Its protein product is CASSIGFTISGANVLTF.

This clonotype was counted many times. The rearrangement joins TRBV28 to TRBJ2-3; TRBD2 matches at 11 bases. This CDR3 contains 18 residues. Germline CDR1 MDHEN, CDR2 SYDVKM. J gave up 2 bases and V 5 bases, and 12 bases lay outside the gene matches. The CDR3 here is CASSRGSLAGGITDTQYF. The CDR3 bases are TGTGCCAGCAGTCGAGGTTCGTTAGCGGGAGGGATCACAGATACGCAGTATTTT.

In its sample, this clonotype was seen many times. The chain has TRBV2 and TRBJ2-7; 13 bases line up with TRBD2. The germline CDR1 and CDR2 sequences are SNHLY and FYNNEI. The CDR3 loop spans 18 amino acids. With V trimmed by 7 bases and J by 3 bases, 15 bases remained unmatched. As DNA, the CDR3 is TGTGCCAGCACATACACGACTAGCGGGAGGCCCCGGCTCTACGAGCAGTACTTC. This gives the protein CASTYTTSGRPRLYEQYF. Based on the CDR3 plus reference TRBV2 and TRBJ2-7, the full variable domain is EPEVTQTPSHQVTQMGQEVILRCVPISNHLYFYWYRQILGQKVEFLVSFYNNEISEKSEIFDDQFSVERPDGSNFTLKIRSTKLEDSAMYFCASTYTTSGRPRLYEQYFGPGTRLTVT.

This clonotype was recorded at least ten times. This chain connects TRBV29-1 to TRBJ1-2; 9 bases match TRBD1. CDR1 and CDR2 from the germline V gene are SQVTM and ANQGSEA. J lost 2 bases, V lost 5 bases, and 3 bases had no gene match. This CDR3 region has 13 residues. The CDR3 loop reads CSVRTGANYGYTF. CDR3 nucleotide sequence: TGCAGCGTTCGGACAGGGGCGAACTATGGCTACACCTTC.

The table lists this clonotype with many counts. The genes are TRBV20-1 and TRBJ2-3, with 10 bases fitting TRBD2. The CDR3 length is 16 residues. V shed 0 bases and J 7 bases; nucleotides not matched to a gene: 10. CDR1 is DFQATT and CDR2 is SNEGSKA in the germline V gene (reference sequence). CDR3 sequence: CSARDTSGRASNTQYF. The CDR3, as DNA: TGCAGTGCTAGAGATACGAGCGGGAGGGCCTCGAATACGCAGTATTTT.

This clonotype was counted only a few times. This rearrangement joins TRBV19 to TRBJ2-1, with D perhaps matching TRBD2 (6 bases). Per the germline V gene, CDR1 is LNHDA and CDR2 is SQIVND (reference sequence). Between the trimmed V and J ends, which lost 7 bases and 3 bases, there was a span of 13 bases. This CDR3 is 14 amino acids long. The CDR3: CASTRGVDYNEQFF. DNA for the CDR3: TGTGCCAGTACACGCGGGGTGGACTACAATGAGCAGTTCTTC.

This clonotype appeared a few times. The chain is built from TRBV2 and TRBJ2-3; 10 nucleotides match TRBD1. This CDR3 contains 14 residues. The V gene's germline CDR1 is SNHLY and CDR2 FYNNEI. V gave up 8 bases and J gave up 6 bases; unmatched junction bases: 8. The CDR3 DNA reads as TGTGCCAGCGGCCGGGACAGGGGTTCGGATACGCAGTATTTT. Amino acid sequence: CASGRDRGSDTQYF.

CDR3 in DNA: TGCGCCAGCAGCCAAGCTACTACAGTGGGACCTAGGGCTAGCGGGTTCGCAATCTACAATGAGCAGTTCTTC. Encoded protein: CASSQATTVGPRASGFAIYNEQFF. This rearrangement joins TRBV4-1 to TRBJ2-1, with TRBD2 identical over 8 bases. Trimming removed 1 base from V and 3 bases from J; junction bases left unmatched: 29. Germline CDR1 and CDR2: MGHRA and YSYEKL. The CDR3 runs to 24 residues.

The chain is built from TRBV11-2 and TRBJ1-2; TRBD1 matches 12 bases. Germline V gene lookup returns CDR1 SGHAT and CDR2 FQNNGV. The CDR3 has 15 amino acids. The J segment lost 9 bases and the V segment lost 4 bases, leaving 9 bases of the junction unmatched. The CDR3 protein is CASSSGTGGARSYTF. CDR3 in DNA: TGTGCCAGCAGCTCGGGGACAGGGGGCGCGAGGAGCTACACCTTC.

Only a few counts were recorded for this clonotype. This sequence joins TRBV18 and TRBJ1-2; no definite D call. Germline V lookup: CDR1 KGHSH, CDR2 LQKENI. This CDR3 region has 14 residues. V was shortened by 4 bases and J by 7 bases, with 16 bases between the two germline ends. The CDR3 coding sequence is TGTGCCAGCTCACTTCATGCGGATCCAAGTGGCTACACCTTC. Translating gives CASSLHADPSGYTF.

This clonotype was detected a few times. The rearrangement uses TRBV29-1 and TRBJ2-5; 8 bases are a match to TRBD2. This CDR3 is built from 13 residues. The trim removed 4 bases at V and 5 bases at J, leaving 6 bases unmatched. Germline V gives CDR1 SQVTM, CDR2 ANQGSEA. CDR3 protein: CSVGGRFTETQYF. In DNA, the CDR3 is TGCAGCGTTGGCGGGAGGTTCACGGAGACCCAGTACTTC.

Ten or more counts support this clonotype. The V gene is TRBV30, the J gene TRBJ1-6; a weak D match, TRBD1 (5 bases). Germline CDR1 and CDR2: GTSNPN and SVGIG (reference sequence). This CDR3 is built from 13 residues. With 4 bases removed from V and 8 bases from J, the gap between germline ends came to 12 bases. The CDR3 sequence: CAWNPDRYSPLHF. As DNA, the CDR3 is TGTGCCTGGAACCCTGACAGATATTCACCCCTCCACTTT.

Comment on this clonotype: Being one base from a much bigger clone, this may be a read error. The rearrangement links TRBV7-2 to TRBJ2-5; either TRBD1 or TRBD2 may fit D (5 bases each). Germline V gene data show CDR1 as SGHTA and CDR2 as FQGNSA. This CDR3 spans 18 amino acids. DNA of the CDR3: TGTGCCAGCAGCTTAGTCTGGCAGACAGCTCCCCTCGGGGAGACCCAGCACTTC. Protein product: CASSLVWQTAPLGETQHF.

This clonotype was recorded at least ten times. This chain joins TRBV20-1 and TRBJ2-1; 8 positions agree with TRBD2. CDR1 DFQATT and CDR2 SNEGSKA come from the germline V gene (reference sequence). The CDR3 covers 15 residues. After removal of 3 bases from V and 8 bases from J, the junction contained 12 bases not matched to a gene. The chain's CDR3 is CSARGVGLAGYEQFF. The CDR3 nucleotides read TGCAGTGCTAGGGGGGTGGGGCTAGCGGGTTATGAGCAGTTCTTC.

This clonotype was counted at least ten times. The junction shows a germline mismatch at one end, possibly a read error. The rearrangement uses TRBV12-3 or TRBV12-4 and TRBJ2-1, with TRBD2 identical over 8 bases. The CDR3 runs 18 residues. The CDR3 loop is CASRLGQGAGVRYNEQFF. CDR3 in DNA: TGTGCCAGCCGTTTGGGACAAGGAGCGGGAGTGAGGTACAATGAGCAGTTCTTC.